Each of the 31 T cell receptor beta chains below was sequenced from the same sample in a study of blood T cells in healthy people across ages. PCR was performed a second time for about 7 to 12 cycles using a sample-barcoded 5' primer and a J-beta primer mix. A single record per CDR3 protein comes from TCRdb applying MiXCR to the 5' RACE reads. The sample gives 850,000 or so distinct CDR3 sequences, more than 25% of which show up once; roughly 17% is in the top ten. Material: blood. These receptors were obtained from a woman of 80 years or more in good health.

This clonotype was recorded at least ten times. The chain uses TRBV7-2 and TRBJ2-4; D gene unclear. The V end was cut by 5 bases, the J end by 9 bases, with 14 bases between. The CDR3 runs 13 residues. Germline CDR1 reads SGHTA; CDR2 reads FQGNSA. The CDR3 loop reads CASSNPPSTIQYF. CDR3 in DNA: TGTGCCAGCAGCAATCCCCCCTCGACCATTCAGTACTTC.

This clonotype appeared a few times. Written as DNA, the CDR3 is TGTGCCAGCAGCGCTCGGGACAGCTTTTCACCCCTCCACTTT. Translation: CASSARDSFSPLHF. The chain combines TRBV14 with TRBJ1-6; 7 nucleotides align to TRBD1. CDR1 and CDR2 (germline): SGHDN, FVKESK. The CDR3 is made up of 14 amino acids. V shed 5 bases and J 9 bases; nucleotides not matched to a gene: 7.

This clonotype was picked up a small number of times. A much larger clone lies one base from this, so it may be a read error. The chain combines TRBV7-2 with TRBJ2-5, with 9 bases that match TRBD2. Trimming cost V 0 bases and J 11 bases; bases outside gene matches: 19. This CDR3 contains 18 residues. The germline CDR1 and CDR2 sequences are SGHTA and FQGNSA. The CDR3 DNA is TGTGCCAGCAGCTTAGCTCCGACTAGCGGTCCAGGGGACAATGAGCAGTACTTC. Translating gives CASSLAPTSGPGDNEQYF. Supplemented by reference TRBV7-2 and TRBJ2-5, the full variable domain reads GAGVSQSPSNKVTEKGKDVELRCDPISGHTALYWYRQSLGQGLEFLIYFQGNSAPDKSGLPSDRFSAERTGGSVSTLTIQRTQQEDSAVYLCASSLAPTSGPGDNEQYFGPGTRLLVL.

In this sample, this clonotype turned up a few times. V gene TRBV12-3 or TRBV12-4 combines with J gene TRBJ2-2; the D call may be TRBD1 or TRBD2 (6 bases each). The CDR3 has 13 residues. Trimming cost V 7 bases and J 6 bases, with 12 bases left between them. The CDR3 DNA reads TGTGCCAGCAACCAGAGGGGGGCCGGGGAGCTGTTTTTT. Protein product: CASNQRGAGELFF.

This clonotype has at least ten counts. The DNA of the CDR3 is TGTGCCACCAGAGGACTAGCGGGGGAAGAGACCCAGTACTTC. Translating gives CATRGLAGEETQYF. V usage is TRBV24-1 and J usage is TRBJ2-5; 13 positions agree with TRBD2. The V and J ends lost 7 bases and 3 bases, in that order; junction bases with no gene match: 1. CDR1 KGHDR and CDR2 SFDVKD come from the germline V gene. The CDR3 has 14 amino acids.

The chain has TRBV20-1 and TRBJ2-3; the D is unclear. The CDR3 has 14 amino acids. Germline V gene sequence: CDR1 DFQATT, CDR2 SNEGSKA (reference sequence). Between the trimmed V and J ends, which lost 3 bases and 1 base, there was a span of 11 bases. The CDR3 sequence is CSARRPVGTDTQYF. In DNA, the CDR3 is TGCAGTGCTAGGAGGCCCGTGGGCACAGATACGCAGTATTTT.

The chain combines TRBV25-1 with TRBJ2-2; TRBD1 matches 7 bases. Germline lookup yields CDR1 MGHDK and CDR2 SYGVNS. This CDR3 is 17 amino acids long. V was pared by 0 bases and J by 4 bases, with 8 bases of the junction left unmatched. CDR3: CASSEYRQGWGTGELFF. The CDR3 region has the DNA TGTGCCAGCAGTGAATACCGACAGGGTTGGGGCACCGGGGAGCTGTTTTTT.

This clonotype has at least ten counts. The chain has TRBV10-1 and TRBJ2-3; 12 positions match TRBD2. The V and J ends lost 5 bases and 5 bases, in that order; junction bases with no gene match: 5. Germline V lookup: CDR1 WNHNN, CDR2 SYGVQD (reference sequence). The length of the CDR3 is 15 residues. Here the CDR3 DNA reads TGCGCCAGCAGTCATACTAGCGGGGGGCGAGATACGCAGTATTTT. Translation: CASSHTSGGRDTQYF.

The chain employs TRBV7-9 and TRBJ2-1; 9 bases are shared with TRBD2. The J call is uncertain, as TRBJ2-7 better fits the DNA end. CDR1 and CDR2 from the germline V gene are SEHNR and FQNEAQ (reference sequence). This CDR3 is 15 amino acids long. The CDR3 loop is CASSFSRGGYNEQYF. In DNA, the CDR3 is TGTGCCAGCAGCTTTTCGCGGGGGGGCTACAATGAGCAGTACTTC.

The chain uses TRBV29-1 and TRBJ1-2, with TRBD1 matching 8 bases. Germline assignment: CDR1 SQVTM and CDR2 ANQGSEA. The V and J ends lost 7 bases and 5 bases, in that order; junction bases with no gene match: 9. The CDR3 consists of 13 residues. The CDR3 DNA is TGCAGCGGAGGGACAGGACGCGGTTATGGCTACACCTTC. Protein: CSGGTGRGYGYTF. The full variable domain, in which reference TRBV29-1 and TRBJ1-2 provide the parts outside the CDR3, is SAVISQKPSRDICQRGTSLTIQCQVDSQVTMMFWYRQQPGQSLTLIATANQGSEATYESGFVIDKFPISRPNLTFSTLTVSNMSPEDSSIYLCSGGTGRGYGYTFGSGTRLTVV.

The chain has TRBV9 and TRBJ2-2; D possibly corresponds to TRBD1 (6 bases). The germline CDR1 and CDR2 sequences are SGDLS and YYNGEE. Between the trimmed V and J ends, which lost 1 base and 6 bases, there was a span of 13 bases. The CDR3 contains 15 residues. This CDR3 reads CASSVRQVSSGELFF. The DNA for the CDR3 is TGTGCCAGCAGCGTACGACAGGTATCATCCGGGGAGCTGTTTTTT. Full variable domain (outside the CDR3, taken from reference TRBV9 and TRBJ2-2): DSGVTQTPKHLITATGQRVTLRCSPRSGDLSVYWYQQSLDQGLQFLIQYYNGEERAKGNILERFSAQQFPDLHSELNLSSLELGDSALYFCASSVRQVSSGELFFGEGSRLTVL.

V is TRBV7-9 and J is TRBJ2-7; TRBD1 matches at 7 bases. The J call is in doubt because the DNA end fits TRBJ2-5 better. This CDR3 is 18 amino acids long. Germline CDR1 SEHNR, CDR2 FQNEAQ (reference sequence). The CDR3 sequence: CASSPPQRTGLGGETQYF. Written as DNA, the CDR3 is TGTGCCAGCAGCCCCCCCCAGCGGACAGGCCTCGGCGGAGAGACCCAGTACTTC.

This clonotype appeared a few times. This sequence joins TRBV20-1 and TRBJ1-6, with 8 nucleotides matching TRBD1. J was trimmed by 13 bases and V by 4 bases; bases with no gene match: 6. The CDR3 has 12 amino acids. Germline V gene data show CDR1 as DFQATT and CDR2 as SNEGSKA (reference sequence). This CDR3 reads CSAIGTGRPLHF. The CDR3 coding sequence is TGCAGTGCTATCGGGACAGGCCGGCCCCTCCACTTT.

The table lists this clonotype with many counts. This rearrangement joins TRBV4-3 to TRBJ1-2; no definite D call. This CDR3 comprises 13 residues. The V gene's germline CDR1 is LGHNA and CDR2 YSLEER. The V and J ends lost 0 bases and 7 bases respectively, with 9 bases between them. The CDR3 DNA reads TGCGCCAGCAGCCAAGATCAATGGGTTGGCTACACCTTC. This codes for CASSQDQWVGYTF.

There are many counts of this clonotype. The rearrangement joins TRBV20-1 to TRBJ2-1; D remains ambiguous. This CDR3 is 12 amino acids long. Trimming took off 2 bases at V and 9 bases at J, with 11 bases between the two ends. Looked up from germline, CDR1 is DFQATT and CDR2 is SNEGSKA (reference sequence). DNA of the CDR3: TGCAGTGCTAGAAAACAGTCAACTGAGCAGTTCTTC. It is translated as CSARKQSTEQFF.

The chain employs TRBV12-3 or TRBV12-4 and TRBJ1-2; 11 bases are shared with TRBD1. With V trimmed by 5 bases and J by 8 bases, 10 bases remained unmatched. CDR3 length: 15 residues. CDR3 sequence: CASSRTGGVFEGYTF. Written as DNA, the CDR3 is TGTGCCAGCAGTCGGACAGGGGGCGTCTTCGAGGGCTACACCTTC.

This clonotype was found many times. The rearrangement links TRBV9 to TRBJ2-1; the D call may be TRBD1 or TRBD2 (5 bases each). V was pared by 0 bases and J by 1 base, with 8 bases between. The CDR3 sequence is 15 residues long. Germline CDR1 and CDR2: SGDLS and YYNGEE. The DNA of the CDR3 is TGTGCCAGCAGCGTAGGGGGGTTTTCCTACAATGAGCAGTTCTTC. It is translated as CASSVGGFSYNEQFF.

At least ten counts were recorded for this clonotype. The J gene is TRBJ2-1, the V gene TRBV20-1; D is uncertain. V lost 1 base to trimming and J lost 0 bases, with 16 bases between them. Germline CDR1 is DFQATT and CDR2 is SNEGSKA (reference sequence). This CDR3 has 17 amino acids. CDR3 region: CSARGPISASSYNEQFF. The CDR3 DNA follows: TGCAGTGCTAGAGGACCCATCAGCGCCAGCTCCTACAATGAGCAGTTCTTC.

This chain joins TRBV4-3 and TRBJ1-5; D is undetermined. Trimming took 1 base from V and 6 from J, leaving 10 bases between them. Looked up from germline, CDR1 is LGHNA and CDR2 is YSLEER. The CDR3 length is 14 residues. CDR3 residues: CASSQVIGVQPQHF. In DNA, the CDR3 is TGCGCCAGCAGCCAAGTAATTGGGGTTCAGCCCCAGCATTTT.

This sequence joins TRBV7-2 and TRBJ2-5; D gene unclear. The CDR3 covers 14 residues. The germline V gene encodes CDR1 SGHTA and CDR2 FQGNSA. Trimming shortened V by 2 bases and J by 2 bases, and 9 bases separated the two germline ends. The CDR3 protein is CASSLMLSQETQYF. CDR3 DNA sequence: TGTGCCAGCAGCTTAATGCTGTCACAAGAGACCCAGTACTTC.

This clonotype was picked up a small number of times. V is TRBV5-1 and J is TRBJ2-4; TRBD1 aligns across 10 bases. The DNA end is more similar to TRBJ2-7, so the J call may be wrong. The CDR3 is 17 residues long. Germline CDR1 and CDR2: SGHRS and YFSETQ. The CDR3 region has the DNA TGCGCCAGGGGGCCTCCGACAGGGGGCTTCCCCTCCTACGAGCAGTACTTC. Translating gives CARGPPTGGFPSYEQYF.

The chain uses TRBV6-6 and TRBJ1-3; D might be TRBD1 (5 bases). The V gene's germline CDR1 is MNHNY and CDR2 SVGAGI (reference sequence). There are 15 residues in the CDR3. Trimming cost V 5 bases and J 4 bases, with 15 bases left between them. The CDR3 region is CASSPSGTGGNTIYF. Here the CDR3 DNA reads TGTGCCAGCAGTCCTTCGGGGACGGGAGGAAACACCATATATTTT.

This clonotype was counted only a few times. Just one base apart from a much larger clone, this may be a read error. The rearrangement links TRBV25-1 to TRBJ2-4; perhaps TRBD2 as D (6 bases). Between the trimmed V and J ends, which lost 6 bases and 14 bases, there was a span of 20 bases. CDR1 MGHDK and CDR2 SYGVNS come from the germline V gene. The CDR3 extends over 13 amino acids. CDR3 DNA sequence: TGTGCCAGCAGGGAGGGTATTTACGGCCGAGAGTACTTC. Protein product: CASREGIYGREYF.

This clonotype was picked up a small number of times. Just one base apart from a much larger clone, this may be a read error. The gene calls are TRBV7-9 and TRBJ2-1; TRBD2 agrees at 8 bases. The V gene's germline CDR1 is SEHNR and CDR2 FQNEAQ (reference sequence). The CDR3 runs to 20 residues. The CDR3 DNA is TGTGCCTGCAGCCTTCGGGTGGACGGGGGGGCCCCGACAAAATACAATGAGCAGTTCTTC. It is translated as CACSLRVDGGAPTKYNEQFF.

This clonotype was seen repeatedly, ten times or more. The chain carries TRBV7-2 and TRBJ1-5; D call uncertain. V gave up 2 bases and J gave up 0 bases, with 11 bases separating them. This CDR3 is built from 16 residues. Germline CDR1 is SGHTA and CDR2 is FQGNSA. CDR3 nucleotide sequence: TGTGCCAGCAGCTTAAGTTCGGGTCATAGCAATCAGCCCCAGCATTTT. Translated: CASSLSSGHSNQPQHF.

This clonotype was detected once. The CDR3 does not end in the conserved phenylalanine or tryptophan, so this is likely a read error. The chain combines TRBV6-5 with TRBJ2-6; D call uncertain. This CDR3 is 17 amino acids long. The V gene lost 2 bases and the J gene lost 0 bases, with 11 bases spanning the gap. Germline V lookup: CDR1 MNHEY, CDR2 SVGAGI. CDR3 DNA sequence: TGTGCCAGCAGTTACCAATTGCGCAACTCTGGGGCCAACGTCCTGACTGTC. The encoded protein is CASSYQLRNSGANVLTV.

This clonotype has ten or more counts. The chain is built from TRBV29-1 and TRBJ2-5, with unresolved D. Trimming took 3 bases from V and 2 from J, leaving 10 bases between them. CDR3 size: 13 residues. From germline, CDR1 is SQVTM and CDR2 ANQGSEA. CDR3 amino acids: CSVEGLGQETQYF. The CDR3, as DNA: TGCAGCGTTGAGGGTCTGGGGCAAGAGACCCAGTACTTC. Looking up the rest from reference TRBV29-1 and TRBJ2-5 gives the full variable domain: SAVISQKPSRDICQRGTSLTIQCQVDSQVTMMFWYRQQPGQSLTLIATANQGSEATYESGFVIDKFPISRPNLTFSTLTVSNMSPEDSSIYLCSVEGLGQETQYFGPGTRLLVL.

This clonotype has at least ten counts. The V call is TRBV20-1, the J call TRBJ2-1, with 13 nucleotides matching TRBD2. CDR3 length equals 13 residues. From germline, CDR1 is DFQATT and CDR2 SNEGSKA (reference sequence). The trim removed 6 bases at V and 8 bases at J, leaving 4 bases unmatched. CDR3 amino acids: CSARLAGGDEQFF. The CDR3 DNA is TGCAGTGCCCGACTAGCGGGGGGCGATGAGCAGTTCTTC.

This clonotype appeared many times. V gene TRBV12-3 or TRBV12-4 combines with J gene TRBJ2-1; D may match TRBD1 or TRBD2 (6 bases each). The CDR3 covers 15 residues. The V gene lost 1 base and the J gene lost 4 bases, with 11 bases spanning the gap. CDR3 sequence reads: CASSLEGGQYNEQFF. The CDR3 coding sequence is TGTGCCAGCAGTTTAGAGGGGGGCCAATACAATGAGCAGTTCTTC.

J is TRBJ1-5 and V is TRBV7-9, with 7 bases aligning to TRBD1. Germline CDR1 and CDR2: SEHNR and FQNEAQ (reference sequence). V shed 4 bases, J shed 3 bases, and the junction held 3 bases outside the gene matches. The CDR3 has 14 amino acids. CDR3 loop: CASSCTGDNQPQHF. The CDR3 DNA is TGTGCCAGCAGCTGTACAGGGGACAATCAGCCCCAGCATTTT.

This clonotype has only a few counts. The CDR3 protein is CASRGGQGKYNEQFF. The CDR3 DNA follows: TGTGCCAGCAGGGGGGGACAGGGGAAATACAATGAGCAGTTCTTC. This chain links TRBV6-1 with TRBJ2-1, with TRBD1 identical over 10 bases. The trim removed 6 bases at V and 4 bases at J, leaving 6 bases unmatched. Germline V lookup: CDR1 MNHNS, CDR2 SASEGT. The CDR3 runs 15 residues.